This TCR beta chain was recorded in a study of T cell repertoires in cytomegalovirus infection. As for the study in general: A matching HLA type, together with CMV infection, was signaled by public TCR beta signatures. Study results and limitations: Pooled public TCR beta family frequency picked out CMV carriers with the relevant HLA. The study found HLA-C-restricted CMV-specific TCR beta clonotypes dominating the ex vivo response.

This clonotype was counted ten times or more. Its antigen is not identified. This CDR3 comprises 15 residues. The germline V gene encodes CDR1 ENHRY and CDR2 SYGVKD. The V segment lost 3 bases and the J segment 3 bases; nucleotides outside the gene matches: 3. TCRdb reprocessed the reads with MiXCR, giving one entry per CDR3 protein. Among under 95,000 distinct CDR3 sequences, about 4.2% were seen once, and the ten largest hold around 21%. The TCR originated in a human donor in good health (CMV status not recorded). Some clones in this sample may be carry-over from other donors' samples. The sequenced material came from PBMCs. The chain has TRBV10-3 and TRBJ1-5; TRBD1 aligns across 9 bases. The CDR3 is CAISEGQGNNQPQHF. As DNA, the CDR3 is TGTGCCATCAGTGAAGGACAGGGGAACAATCAGCCCCAGCATTTT.